Presented here are 31 T cell receptor beta chains from one specimen sequenced in a study of blood T cell repertoires in COVID-19 (dated by TCRdb to 2020 to 2022). The library was built by means of the immunoSEQ multiplex PCR assay. Not all clones reach the TCRdb copy of this immuneACCESS table, which keeps in-frame sequences only. Checked studies attribute under half of the gap to unresolved V genes and leave the rest unexplained. This sample gives over 150,000 clones in total; about four fifths of them show up just once. The ten largest make up roughly an eighth of the sample. The specimen was peripheral blood. Source of these receptors: a woman aged 80 or over with COVID-19, enrolled during active disease.

This clone was observed once. J is TRBJ2-5 and V is TRBV4-2; D is unresolved. This CDR3 spans 14 amino acids. The V and J ends lost 0 bases and 5 bases respectively, with 10 bases between them. Per germline, CDR1 LGHNA and CDR2 YNFKEQ. This chain's CDR3 is CASSQDTLGETQYF. The CDR3 DNA reads as TGTGCCAGCAGCCAAGATACCCTAGGTGAGACCCAGTACTTC.

The chain couples TRBV13 to TRBJ2-5, with 9 positions matching TRBD1. Germline CDR1 reads PRHDT; CDR2 reads FYEKMQ (reference sequence). The CDR3 consists of 13 residues. V shed 5 bases and J 5 bases; nucleotides not matched to a gene: 3. In DNA form, the CDR3 reads TGTGCCAGCAGCCTGGACAGGGGCGAGACCCAGTACTTC. Protein product: CASSLDRGETQYF.

The V gene is TRBV19, the J gene TRBJ2-7, with 7 nucleotides matching TRBD1. Trimming took 6 bases from V and 5 from J; bases not matched to a gene: 10. In germline, CDR1 is LNHDA, CDR2 SQIVND (reference sequence). The CDR3 runs to 14 residues. In DNA, the CDR3 is TGTGCCAGTAGGTCAAGACAGGGTTTCAACGAGCAGTACTTC. Amino acids: CASRSRQGFNEQYF. Based on the CDR3 plus reference TRBV19 and TRBJ2-7, the full variable domain is DGGITQSPKYLFRKEGQNVTLSCEQNLNHDAMYWYRQDPGQGLRLIYYSQIVNDFQKGDIAEGYSVSREKKESFPLTVTSAQKNPTAFYLCASRSRQGFNEQYFGPGTRLTVT.

The chain uses TRBV7-9 and TRBJ2-2; 7 bases match TRBD2. Germline lookup yields CDR1 SEHNR and CDR2 FQNEAQ (reference sequence). The CDR3 loop spans 15 amino acids. The CDR3 sequence: CALGSGVINTGELFF. DNA for the CDR3: TGTGCTCTCGGAAGCGGGGTCATCAACACCGGGGAGCTGTTTTTT.

V is TRBV10-1 and J is TRBJ1-2, with TRBD1 as a possible D gene (5 bases). Germline CDR1 is WNHNN and CDR2 is SYGVQD (reference sequence). V was pared by 11 bases and J by 5 bases, with 9 bases between. The CDR3 length is 10 residues. This CDR3 reads CAGTGYGYTF. The CDR3 bases are TGCGCCGGAACAGGTTATGGCTACACCTTC.

The chain is built from TRBV2 and TRBJ1-2, with 9 bases fitting TRBD1. The CDR3 loop spans 13 amino acids. Germline CDR1 reads SNHLY; CDR2 reads FYNNEI. Losses at the gene ends were 8 bases for V and 9 bases for J; bases not matched to a gene: 10. CDR3 protein: CASSGTGIDRYTF. The DNA for the CDR3 is TGTGCCAGCTCCGGGACAGGGATCGATCGCTACACCTTC.

The chain recombines TRBV6-1 with TRBJ2-2; D perhaps matches TRBD2 (6 bases). The length of the CDR3 is 19 residues. Trimming cost V 2 bases and J 1 base, with 20 bases left between them. From germline, CDR1 is MNHNS and CDR2 SASEGT. The CDR3 region is CASSESWGLGVMNTGELFF. The CDR3 nucleotides read TGTGCCAGCAGTGAAAGTTGGGGACTTGGGGTGATGAACACCGGGGAGCTGTTTTTT.

This chain joins TRBV29-1 and TRBJ2-4, with 13 nucleotides matching TRBD2. V lost 4 bases, J lost 6 bases, and 9 bases stayed unmatched. Per the germline V gene, CDR1 is SQVTM and CDR2 is ANQGSEA. This CDR3 contains 16 residues. The CDR3 loop is CSVAPTSGGAGNIQYF. CDR3 sequence (DNA): TGCAGCGTTGCCCCCACTAGCGGGGGGGCGGGAAACATTCAGTACTTC.

V usage is TRBV7-2 and J usage is TRBJ1-1; 9 bases agree with TRBD1. This CDR3 has 14 residues. With V trimmed by 5 bases and J by 6 bases, 7 bases remained unmatched. Germline-derived CDR1 and CDR2 are SGHTA and FQGNSA. CDR3 in DNA: TGTGCCAGCAGCCATACAGGGGGCGCGCCTGAAGCTTTCTTT. Translated, it gives CASSHTGGAPEAFF.

The chain employs TRBV25-1 and TRBJ1-6; 8 nucleotides line up with TRBD1. CDR1 MGHDK and CDR2 SYGVNS come from the germline V gene. The ends lost 5 bases at V and 7 bases at J; junction bases unmatched: 4. The CDR3 sequence is 14 residues long. CDR3 in DNA: TGTGCCAGCAGTTCGGACAGGGAAAATTCACCCCTCCACTTT. As protein: CASSSDRENSPLHF. The full variable domain, its missing parts supplied by reference TRBV25-1 and TRBJ1-6, is EADIYQTPRYLVIGTGKKITLECSQTMGHDKMYWYQQDPGMELHLIHYSYGVNSTEKGDLSSESTVSRIRTEHFPLTLESARPSHTSQYLCASSSDRENSPLHFGNGTRLTVT.

The chain combines TRBV6-5 with TRBJ1-1, with TRBD1 identical over 8 bases. Germline V lookup: CDR1 MNHEY, CDR2 SVGAGI. With V trimmed by 8 bases and J by 4 bases, 6 bases remained unmatched. The length of the CDR3 is 13 residues. The CDR3 protein is CASGLQGGTEAFF. The DNA of the CDR3 is TGTGCCAGCGGCTTACAGGGGGGCACTGAAGCTTTCTTT.

This rearrangement joins TRBV19 to TRBJ1-4; TRBD1 matches 7 bases. This CDR3 has 13 amino acids. V shed 5 bases and J 8 bases; nucleotides not matched to a gene: 5. Looked up from germline, CDR1 is LNHDA and CDR2 is SQIVND (reference sequence). CDR3 region: CASSLGTAEKLFF. Written as DNA, the CDR3 is TGTGCCAGTAGTCTCGGGACAGCCGAAAAACTGTTTTTT.

This sequence joins TRBV19 and TRBJ1-2, with 8 nucleotides matching TRBD1. The CDR3 has 12 amino acids. Germline CDR1 reads LNHDA; CDR2 reads SQIVND (reference sequence). V shed 8 bases, J shed 8 bases, and the junction held 7 bases outside the gene matches. CDR3 nucleotide sequence: TGTGCCAGTGCGGACAGGGCCTGGGGCTACACCTTC. Protein sequence: CASADRAWGYTF. Together with reference TRBV19 and TRBJ1-2, the CDR3 gives the full variable domain: DGGITQSPKYLFRKEGQNVTLSCEQNLNHDAMYWYRQDPGQGLRLIYYSQIVNDFQKGDIAEGYSVSREKKESFPLTVTSAQKNPTAFYLCASADRAWGYTFGSGTRLTVV.

Written as DNA, the CDR3 is TGCGCCAGCAGCTTGGGACCAGGGGGCGTACAAGCCGGGGAGCTGTTTTTT. Its translation is CASSLGPGGVQAGELFF. The gene calls are TRBV5-1 and TRBJ2-2; 8 nucleotides match TRBD1. Trimming removed 0 bases from V and 6 bases from J; junction bases left unmatched: 10. The CDR3 is 17 amino acids. Germline assignment: CDR1 SGHRS and CDR2 YFSETQ.

This rearrangement joins TRBV2 to TRBJ1-2; no reliable D call. In germline, CDR1 is SNHLY, CDR2 FYNNEI. The CDR3 has 14 amino acids. V was cut by 7 bases and J by 4 bases, with 16 bases left in between. The CDR3 reads CASKREGGIYGYTF. The CDR3 region has the DNA TGTGCCAGCAAACGGGAGGGAGGAATCTATGGCTACACCTTC.

The rearrangement joins TRBV2 to TRBJ2-1, with D perhaps matching TRBD2 (7 bases). V shed 6 bases and J shed 12 bases, with 24 bases lying between them. This CDR3 is built from 15 residues. In germline, CDR1 is SNHLY, CDR2 FYNNEI. DNA for the CDR3: TGTGCCAGCAGCGTAACAGGGAGGGCCGCCTTGGCGCAGTTCTTC. Its protein product is CASSVTGRAALAQFF.

This clone was found a few times. The gene calls are TRBV5-1 and TRBJ2-5; 7 bases match TRBD2. CDR1 and CDR2 (germline): SGHRS, YFSETQ. The CDR3 length is 16 residues. The ends lost 7 bases at V and 5 bases at J; junction bases unmatched: 17. CDR3 loop: CASGGGLGRGDETQYF. CDR3 nucleotide sequence: TGCGCCAGCGGCGGGGGTTTAGGAAGGGGAGACGAGACCCAGTACTTC. The whole variable domain, remainder taken from reference TRBV5-1 and TRBJ2-5, is KAGVTQTPRYLIKTRGQQVTLSCSPISGHRSVSWYQQTPGQGLQFLFEYFSETQRNKGNFPGRFSGRQFSNSRSEMNVSTLELGDSALYLCASGGGLGRGDETQYFGPGTRLLVL.

This chain uses TRBV6-2 or TRBV6-3 with TRBJ2-1; D is ambiguous. CDR1 is MNHEY and CDR2 is SVGEGT in the germline V gene. V was pared by 0 bases and J by 6 bases, with 6 bases between. The length of the CDR3 is 13 residues. CDR3 nucleotides: TGTGCCAGCAGTTACTCGCGCCTCAATGAGCAGTTCTTC. It encodes CASSYSRLNEQFF.

The rearrangement uses TRBV11-2 and TRBJ2-1; 7 positions match TRBD2. V gave up 9 bases and J gave up 0 bases; unmatched junction bases: 2. Germline values: CDR1 SGHAT, CDR2 FQNNGV. The length of the CDR3 is 13 residues. CDR3 region: CASRGVSYNEQFF. The CDR3 DNA reads TGTGCCAGTCGGGGGGTCTCCTACAATGAGCAGTTCTTC.

The CDR3 sequence: CASSQQEPGETEAFF. The CDR3 bases are TGTGCCAGCAGCCAACAAGAACCGGGGGAAACTGAAGCTTTCTTT. The chain employs TRBV6-6 and TRBJ1-1; TRBD1 is a possible D gene (5 bases). The ends were cut back, 6 bases at V and 5 bases at J, with 19 bases in the middle. Germline V gene lookup returns CDR1 MNHNY and CDR2 SVGAGI (reference sequence). This CDR3 has 15 amino acids.

This clone was counted between two and nine times. The chain couples TRBV9 to TRBJ2-2; 8 bases are shared with TRBD1. The germline CDR1 and CDR2 sequences are SGDLS and YYNGEE. The CDR3 spans 15 residues. V lost 4 bases and J lost 5; bases outside the gene matches: 7. CDR3 region: CASSSRTGRTGELFF. For the CDR3, the DNA is TGTGCCAGCAGCTCCCGGACAGGGCGAACCGGGGAGCTGTTTTTT. Combining the CDR3 with reference TRBV9 and TRBJ2-2 gives the whole variable domain DSGVTQTPKHLITATGQRVTLRCSPRSGDLSVYWYQQSLDQGLQFLIQYYNGEERAKGNILERFSAQQFPDLHSELNLSSLELGDSALYFCASSSRTGRTGELFFGEGSRLTVL.

This rearrangement joins TRBV7-2 to TRBJ1-2; 9 positions agree with TRBD1. CDR1 is SGHTA and CDR2 is FQGNSA in the germline V gene. The CDR3 runs 14 residues. Unmatched junction bases numbered 9, after V lost 5 bases and J lost 8 bases. CDR3 nucleotides: TGTGCCAGCAGCCGGACGACAGGGGGTATGGGCTACACCTTC. It encodes CASSRTTGGMGYTF.

The gene calls are TRBV28 and TRBJ2-7; tentative D call: TRBD1 (6 bases). Trimming took off 7 bases at V and 3 bases at J, with 13 bases between the two ends. Germline assignment: CDR1 MDHEN and CDR2 SYDVKM. The CDR3 is made up of 13 amino acids. The CDR3 protein is CASTIAGDYEQYF. Written as DNA, the CDR3 is TGTGCCAGCACCATCGCAGGGGACTACGAGCAGTACTTC.

This CDR3 reads CASSQVGLAGGQETQYF. CDR3 sequence (DNA): TGTGCCAGCAGCCAAGTAGGACTAGCGGGAGGACAGGAGACCCAGTACTTC. The chain uses TRBV4-2 and TRBJ2-5, with TRBD2 matching 14 bases. The CDR3 loop spans 17 amino acids. Trimming cost V 1 base and J 5 bases; bases outside gene matches: 6. CDR1 is LGHNA and CDR2 is YNFKEQ in the germline V gene.

This clone was seen just once. This chain connects TRBV29-1 to TRBJ2-1; 10 bases match TRBD2. The trim removed 4 bases at V and 0 bases at J, leaving 12 bases unmatched. The germline gives CDR1 SQVTM, CDR2 ANQGSEA. This CDR3 has 18 amino acids. In nucleotides, the CDR3 is TGCAGCGTTGTGAAAGCGGGAGGGACCTCCTTCTCCTACAATGAGCAGTTCTTC. Encoded protein: CSVVKAGGTSFSYNEQFF.

This sequence joins TRBV5-4 and TRBJ1-2; TRBD1 is a possible D gene (5 bases). This CDR3 comprises 15 residues. Germline CDR1 SGHNT, CDR2 YYREEE (reference sequence). V lost 4 bases, J lost 2 bases, and 15 bases lay in between. CDR3 coding DNA: TGTGCCAGCAGCAGACAAACGACAGAGAACTATGGCTACACCTTC. Its protein product is CASSRQTTENYGYTF.

This sequence joins TRBV29-1 and TRBJ2-7; TRBD2 matches at 9 bases. There are 17 residues in the CDR3. The trim removed 5 bases at V and 0 bases at J, leaving 14 bases unmatched. Germline loops: CDR1 SQVTM, CDR2 ANQGSEA. CDR3 residues: CSVKTSGRLHSSYEQYF. The CDR3 region has the DNA TGCAGCGTTAAGACTAGCGGTCGTCTTCATAGCTCCTACGAGCAGTACTTC.

The chain combines TRBV3-1 (or the pseudogene TRBV3-2) with TRBJ1-2; 11 positions match TRBD1. CDR1 LGHDT and CDR2 YNNKEL come from the germline V gene (reference sequence). The junction had 7 bases not matched to a gene; V was cut back by 3 bases and J by 4 bases. The CDR3 has 16 residues. The CDR3 sequence is CASSQADRGLGYGYTF. The CDR3 DNA is TGTGCCAGCAGCCAGGCGGACAGGGGGCTCGGCTATGGCTACACCTTC.

This chain uses TRBV29-1 with TRBJ2-7; TRBD1 agrees at 9 bases. This CDR3 contains 14 residues. V was clipped by 4 bases and J by 2 bases; unmatched bases: 6. Germline V lookup: CDR1 SQVTM, CDR2 ANQGSEA. The CDR3 bases are TGCAGCGTTGCCGGGACAGGGACTCCCTACGAGCAGTACTTC. This codes for CSVAGTGTPYEQYF.

The V gene is TRBV6-5, the J gene TRBJ1-1; D not resolved. The V and J ends lost 1 base and 1 base respectively, with 4 bases between them. CDR1 MNHEY and CDR2 SVGAGI come from the germline V gene. CDR3 size: 13 residues. CDR3 bases: TGTGCCAGCAGTTACTTCTGGAACACTGAAGCTTTCTTT. As protein: CASSYFWNTEAFF.

The chain carries TRBV27 and TRBJ2-3; TRBD2 aligns across 9 bases. The V and J ends lost 5 bases and 2 bases, in that order; junction bases with no gene match: 11. The V gene's germline CDR1 is MNHEY and CDR2 SMNVEV (reference sequence). CDR3 length: 17 amino acids. The CDR3 region has the DNA TGTGCCAGCAGTCCTATCGGGGGACTAGCCGTCACAGATACGCAGTATTTT. Translation: CASSPIGGLAVTDTQYF.